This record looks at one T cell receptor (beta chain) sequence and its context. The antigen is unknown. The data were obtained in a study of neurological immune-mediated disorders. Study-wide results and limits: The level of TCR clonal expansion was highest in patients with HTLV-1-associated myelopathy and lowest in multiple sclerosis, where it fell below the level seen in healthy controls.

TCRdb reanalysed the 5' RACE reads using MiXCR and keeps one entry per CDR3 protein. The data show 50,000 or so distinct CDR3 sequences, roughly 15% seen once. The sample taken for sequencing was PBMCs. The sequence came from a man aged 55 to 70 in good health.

The CDR3 loop reads CARTSGRDEQFF. The DNA for the CDR3 is TGTGCCAGGACTAGCGGGAGAGATGAGCAGTTCTTC. V usage is TRBV21-1 and J usage is TRBJ2-1; the table's D gene call, TRBD2, was not cross checked with the DNA. TRBV21-1 has pseudogene status. The CDR3 runs 12 residues.